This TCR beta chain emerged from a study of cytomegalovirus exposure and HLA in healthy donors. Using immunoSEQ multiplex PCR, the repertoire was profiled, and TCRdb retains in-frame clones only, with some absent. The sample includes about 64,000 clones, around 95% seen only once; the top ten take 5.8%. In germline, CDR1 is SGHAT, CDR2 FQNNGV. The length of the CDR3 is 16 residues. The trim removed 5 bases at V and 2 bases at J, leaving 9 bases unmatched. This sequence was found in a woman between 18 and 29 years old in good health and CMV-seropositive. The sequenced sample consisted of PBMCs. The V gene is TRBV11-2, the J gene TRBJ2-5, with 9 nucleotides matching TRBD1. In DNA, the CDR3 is TGTGCCAGCAGCCTACCCGGGACAGGGAAACAAGAGACCCAGTACTTC. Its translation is CASSLPGTGKQETQYF.